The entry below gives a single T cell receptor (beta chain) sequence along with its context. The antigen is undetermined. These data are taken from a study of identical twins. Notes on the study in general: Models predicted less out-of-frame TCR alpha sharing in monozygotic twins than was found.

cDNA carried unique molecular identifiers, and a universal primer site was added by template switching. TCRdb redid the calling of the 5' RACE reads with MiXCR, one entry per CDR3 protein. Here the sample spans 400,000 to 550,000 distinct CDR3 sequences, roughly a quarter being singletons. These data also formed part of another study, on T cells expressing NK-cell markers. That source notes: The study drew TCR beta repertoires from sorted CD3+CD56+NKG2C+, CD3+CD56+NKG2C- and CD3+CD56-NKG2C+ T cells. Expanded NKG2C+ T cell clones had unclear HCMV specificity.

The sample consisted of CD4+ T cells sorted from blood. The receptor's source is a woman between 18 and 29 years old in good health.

CDR3 sequence reads: CASSTGLLAGSEQFF. In DNA, the CDR3 is TGTGCCAGCAGTACCGGACTGCTTGCCGGCAGTGAGCAGTTCTTC. The chain recombines TRBV27 with TRBJ2-1; D is possibly TRBD2 (5 bases). The CDR3 is 15 residues long. Trimming removed 5 bases from V and 9 bases from J, with 20 bases in between. The germline V gene encodes CDR1 MNHEY and CDR2 SMNVEV (reference sequence).